This T cell receptor beta chain appears in the sequencing data of a study of blood T cell repertoires in COVID-19. Study-level background: Sources were T cells, B-cell-depleted T cells, or PBMCs; the material itself was cDNA or gDNA.

In the original workflow: How many nucleated cells were present was estimated from reference gene primer amplification. The table came from immunoSEQ multiplex PCR; TCRdb's copy has only in-frame clones and leaves some out. That table supplies the V and J calls and clone size; D and trimming were determined from the DNA. The sample yields around 260,000 clones, 84% seen once. The CDR3 has 11 amino acids. V trimming: 3 bases; J trimming: 6 bases; junction bases outside the gene matches: 2. Germline values: CDR1 GTSNPN, CDR2 SVGIG (reference sequence). This clone came up once. This TCR derives from a person aged 70 to 80 with COVID-19, enrolled during active disease. The chain combines TRBV30 with TRBJ2-7, with TRBD2 identical over 7 bases. Sequences were obtained from peripheral blood. The CDR3 region is CAWSGRSEQYF. The CDR3 nucleotides are TGTGCCTGGAGCGGGAGGAGCGAGCAGTACTTC.